One and the same sample provided the 10 T cell receptor beta chains below, sequenced in a study of Ad26.COV2.S vaccination and SARS-CoV-2 variants. Treatment of the sample: some 20 received Ad26.COV2.S at low or high dose, single or two shots; about five received placebo; per-sample allocation not given. Repertoires come from day 63 after the first vaccine or placebo injection. Measured with immunoSEQ multiplex PCR; TCRdb has only the in-frame clones, and not every one. The sample has roughly 680,000 clones; roughly nine tenths are singletons. Material: peripheral blood, obtained in a trial of Ad26.COV2.S vaccine versus placebo. These receptors all stem from a person between 18 and 59 years old who received the Ad26.COV2.S COVID-19 vaccine or a placebo.

This chain connects TRBV7-9 to TRBJ2-3; maybe TRBD2 (6 bases). The length of the CDR3 is 14 residues. Trimming took 5 bases from V and 7 from J, leaving 16 bases between them. From germline, CDR1 is SEHNR and CDR2 FQNEAQ (reference sequence). Written as DNA, the CDR3 is TGTGCCAGCAGCCCCCCGGGGGATGGTAATACGCAGTATTTT. Translation gives CASSPPGDGNTQYF.

The V gene is TRBV10-3, the J gene TRBJ2-7, with D maybe TRBD1 (6 bases). Germline loops: CDR1 ENHRY, CDR2 SYGVKD. This CDR3 is built from 15 residues. V was cut by 6 bases and J by 9 bases, with 24 bases left in between. CDR3 DNA: TGTGCCATCAGGTCTACCGGGACATCAACTACGAGGCAGTACTTC. This gives the protein CAIRSTGTSTTRQYF.

This rearrangement joins TRBV7-2 to TRBJ2-7, with TRBD2 matching 7 bases. The length of the CDR3 is 14 residues. The trim removed 0 bases at V and 8 bases at J, leaving 7 bases unmatched. The germline CDR1 and CDR2 sequences are SGHTA and FQGNSA. CDR3 coding DNA: TGTGCCAGCAGCTTAGCTGGGGGGGATAAGAAGCAGTACTTC. Amino acid sequence: CASSLAGGDKKQYF.

This rearrangement joins TRBV2 to TRBJ1-1; D unclear. Germline-derived CDR1 and CDR2 are SNHLY and FYNNEI. The CDR3 sequence is 14 residues long. Trimming shortened V by 7 bases and J by 1 base, and 13 bases separated the two germline ends. The CDR3 nucleotides are TGTGCCAGCATAGCAGAATGGGGGAACACTGAAGCTTTCTTT. Its protein is CASIAEWGNTEAFF. Full variable domain (missing parts from reference TRBV2 and TRBJ1-1): EPEVTQTPSHQVTQMGQEVILRCVPISNHLYFYWYRQILGQKVEFLVSFYNNEISEKSEIFDDQFSVERPDGSNFTLKIRSTKLEDSAMYFCASIAEWGNTEAFFGQGTRLTVV.

The chain joins TRBV29-1 to TRBJ2-6; D is perhaps TRBD2 (7 bases). CDR1 is SQVTM and CDR2 is ANQGSEA in the germline V gene. Trimming cost V 7 bases and J 2 bases, with 12 bases left between them. This CDR3 is built from 14 residues. CDR3 sequence reads: CSAWEGAGANVLTF. The CDR3 DNA follows: TGCAGCGCTTGGGAGGGGGCTGGGGCCAACGTCCTGACTTTC.

This chain uses TRBV6-2 or TRBV6-3 with TRBJ1-2, with 8 bases matching TRBD1. Germline CDR1 is MNHEY and CDR2 is SVGEGT. J lost 8 bases, V lost 6 bases, and 8 bases had no gene match. The CDR3 length is 13 residues. For the CDR3, the DNA is TGTGCCAGCAGCCCCGGACAGGGAGAAGGCTACACCTTC. Amino acid sequence: CASSPGQGEGYTF.

Turning to this clone: The sample contains more than one DNA sequence encoding this CDR3. In nucleotides, the CDR3 is TGTGCCAGTAGTATCCAGGGCACAGATACGCAGTATTTT. As protein: CASSIQGTDTQYF. The chain recombines TRBV19 with TRBJ2-3; D remains ambiguous. CDR3 length: 13 residues. The germline V gene encodes CDR1 LNHDA and CDR2 SQIVND (reference sequence). Trimming cost V 3 bases and J 1 base, with 5 bases left between them.

The rearrangement joins TRBV7-2 to TRBJ2-7, with TRBD2 identical over 9 bases. Trimming took 1 base from V and 2 from J; bases not matched to a gene: 3. The length of the CDR3 is 15 residues. Germline assignment: CDR1 SGHTA and CDR2 FQGNSA. CDR3 amino acids: CASSLGGGAPYEQYF. CDR3 nucleotide sequence: TGTGCCAGCAGCTTAGGCGGGGGGGCCCCCTACGAGCAGTACTTC.

V is TRBV4-2 and J is TRBJ2-1, with 9 bases that match TRBD2. The germline CDR1 and CDR2 sequences are LGHNA and YNFKEQ. The CDR3 spans 13 residues. J was trimmed by 5 bases and V by 5 bases; bases with no gene match: 1. CDR3 protein: CASSAGGNNEQFF. In nucleotides, the CDR3 is TGTGCCAGCAGCGCGGGAGGGAACAATGAGCAGTTCTTC.

This clone appeared a single time. The genes are TRBV18 and TRBJ2-7; 13 bases match TRBD2. The V segment lost 0 bases and the J segment 3 bases; nucleotides outside the gene matches: 5. The CDR3 totals 17 residues. CDR1 and CDR2 from the germline V gene are KGHSH and LQKENI. CDR3 amino acids: CASSPPRTSGSYYEQYF. CDR3 DNA: TGTGCCAGCTCACCACCGAGGACTAGCGGGAGTTACTACGAGCAGTACTTC.